This section outlines one T cell receptor (beta chain) sequence together with its context. These data belong to a study of T cell changes during pregnancy in multiple sclerosis. Here immunoSEQ multiplex PCR was the method, and the copy in TCRdb shows in-frame clones only, minus some. The sample consists of around 15,000 clones, approximately 81% of them appearing once. CDR1 and CDR2 (germline): SQVTM, ANQGSEA. Between the trimmed V and J ends, which lost 5 bases and 8 bases, there was a span of 12 bases. The CDR3 sequence is 11 residues long. The specimen comprised CD8+ T cells from peripheral blood mononuclear cells, sampled in the third trimester of pregnancy. The sequence was obtained from a female donor in good health, enrolled as a control in a pregnancy study. The genes are TRBV29-1 and TRBJ1-1; D is possibly TRBD1 (5 bases). The CDR3 DNA reads TGCAGCGTTACGATTGCAGGGGAAGCTTTCTTT. This codes for CSVTIAGEAFF.